The clone carrying this T cell receptor beta chain was recorded a few times. These data come from a study of T cell clones after liver transplantation. Study-level background: Liver transplant recipients had immunosuppression withdrawal attempted within 2 years.

CDR1 is LNHDA, CDR2 SQIVND, per germline (reference sequence). This CDR3 has 14 amino acids. V was trimmed by 6 bases and J by 6 bases, leaving 17 bases between them. The repertoire was sequenced with immunoSEQ multiplex PCR; TCRdb's copy has only in-frame clones and lacks some. In the table there are tens of thousands of clones, 78% of which are singletons. This receptor was obtained from a human patient who received a liver transplant. Some T cells here may be from the graft donor. The chain carries TRBV19 and TRBJ1-2; a weak D match, TRBD1 (5 bases). The sequencing used CD8+ T cells from blood, collected 52 to 60 months after liver transplant. The CDR3 sequence is CASSLSGTVDGYTF. The CDR3 coding sequence is TGTGCCAGTAGCCTTTCGGGGACGGTAGATGGCTACACCTTC.